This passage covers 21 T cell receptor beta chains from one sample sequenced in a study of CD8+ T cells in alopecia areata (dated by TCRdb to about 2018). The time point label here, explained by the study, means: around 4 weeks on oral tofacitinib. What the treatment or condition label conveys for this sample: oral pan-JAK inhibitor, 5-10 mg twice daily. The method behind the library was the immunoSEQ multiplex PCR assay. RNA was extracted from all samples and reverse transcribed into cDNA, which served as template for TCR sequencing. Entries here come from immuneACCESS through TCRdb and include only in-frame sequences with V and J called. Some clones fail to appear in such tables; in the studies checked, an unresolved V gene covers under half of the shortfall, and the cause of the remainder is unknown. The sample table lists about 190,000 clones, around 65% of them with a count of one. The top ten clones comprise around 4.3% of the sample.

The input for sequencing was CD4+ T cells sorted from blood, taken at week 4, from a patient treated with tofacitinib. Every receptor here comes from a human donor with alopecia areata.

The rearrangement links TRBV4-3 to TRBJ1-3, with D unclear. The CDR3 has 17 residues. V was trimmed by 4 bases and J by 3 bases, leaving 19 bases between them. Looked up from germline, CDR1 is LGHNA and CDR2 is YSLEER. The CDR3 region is CASSPGGLYRSGNTIYF. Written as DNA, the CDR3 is TGCGCCAGCAGCCCTGGCGGCCTTTACCGGAGTGGAAACACCATATATTTT.

The CDR3 loop reads CASSQSGQGTNEKLFF. The CDR3 coding sequence is TGCGCCAGCAGCCAATCCGGACAGGGCACTAATGAAAAACTGTTTTTT. The gene calls are TRBV4-3 and TRBJ1-4; 8 positions agree with TRBD1. Germline lookup yields CDR1 LGHNA and CDR2 YSLEER. There are 16 residues in the CDR3. After removal of 2 bases from V and 2 bases from J, the junction contained 4 bases not matched to a gene.

The CDR3 sequence is CASSKERGFQSGANVLTF. DNA for the CDR3: TGTGCCAGCAGCAAAGAGAGAGGGTTTCAGTCTGGGGCCAACGTCCTGACTTTC. The genes are TRBV21-1 and TRBJ2-6; no check of the table's D call, TRBD2, against the DNA was made. TRBV21-1 is noted as a pseudogene. The length of the CDR3 is 18 residues.

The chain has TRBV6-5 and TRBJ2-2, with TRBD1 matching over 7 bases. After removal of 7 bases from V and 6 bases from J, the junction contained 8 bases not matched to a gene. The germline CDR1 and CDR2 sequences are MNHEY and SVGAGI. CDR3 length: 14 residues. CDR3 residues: CASTAQGVSGELFF. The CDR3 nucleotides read TGTGCCAGCACCGCTCAGGGGGTGTCCGGGGAGCTGTTTTTT.

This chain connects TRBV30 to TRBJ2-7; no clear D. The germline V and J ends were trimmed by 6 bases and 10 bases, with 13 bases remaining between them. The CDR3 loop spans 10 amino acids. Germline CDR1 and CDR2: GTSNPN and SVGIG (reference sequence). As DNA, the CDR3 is TGTGCCTGTTCCAGCGACAACCAGTACTTC. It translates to CACSSDNQYF.

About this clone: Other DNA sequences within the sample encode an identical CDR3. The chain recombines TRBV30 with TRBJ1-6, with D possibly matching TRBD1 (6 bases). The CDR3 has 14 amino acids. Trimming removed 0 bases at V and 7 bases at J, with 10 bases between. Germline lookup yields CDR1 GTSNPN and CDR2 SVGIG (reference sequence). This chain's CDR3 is CAWSVQGGNSPLHF. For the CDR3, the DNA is TGTGCCTGGAGTGTACAGGGAGGGAATTCACCCCTCCACTTT.

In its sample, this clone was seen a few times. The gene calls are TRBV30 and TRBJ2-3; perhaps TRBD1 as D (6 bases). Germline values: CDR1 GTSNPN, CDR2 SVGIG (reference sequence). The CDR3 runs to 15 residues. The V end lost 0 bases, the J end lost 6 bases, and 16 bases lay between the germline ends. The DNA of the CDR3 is TGTGCCTGGAGTGTAGGGGGTAGCCAGTCGGATACGCAGTATTTT. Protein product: CAWSVGGSQSDTQYF.

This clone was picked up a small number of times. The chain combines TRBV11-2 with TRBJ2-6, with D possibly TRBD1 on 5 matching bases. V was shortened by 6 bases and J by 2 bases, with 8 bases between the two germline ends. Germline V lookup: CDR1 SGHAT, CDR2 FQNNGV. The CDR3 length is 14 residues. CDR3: CASRSTAGANVLTF. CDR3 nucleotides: TGTGCCAGCAGGTCGACAGCTGGGGCCAACGTCCTGACTTTC.

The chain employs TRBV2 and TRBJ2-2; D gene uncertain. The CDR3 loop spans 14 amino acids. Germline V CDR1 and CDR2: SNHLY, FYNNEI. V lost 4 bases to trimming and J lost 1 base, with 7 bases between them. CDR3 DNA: TGTGCCAGCAGTGGCAATATGAACACCGGGGAGCTGTTTTTT. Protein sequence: CASSGNMNTGELFF. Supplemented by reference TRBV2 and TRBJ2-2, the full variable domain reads EPEVTQTPSHQVTQMGQEVILRCVPISNHLYFYWYRQILGQKVEFLVSFYNNEISEKSEIFDDQFSVERPDGSNFTLKIRSTKLEDSAMYFCASSGNMNTGELFFGEGSRLTVL.

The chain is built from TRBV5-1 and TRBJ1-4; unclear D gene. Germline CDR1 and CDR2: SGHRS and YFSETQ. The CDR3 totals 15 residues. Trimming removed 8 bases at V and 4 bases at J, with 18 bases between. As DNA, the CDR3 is TGCGCCAGTCACGACCCGTCGGGCAGTAATGAAAAACTGTTTTTT. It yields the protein CASHDPSGSNEKLFF.

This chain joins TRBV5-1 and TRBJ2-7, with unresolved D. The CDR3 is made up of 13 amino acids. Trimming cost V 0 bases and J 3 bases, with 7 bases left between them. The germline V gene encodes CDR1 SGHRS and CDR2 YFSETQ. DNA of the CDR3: TGCGCCAGCAGCTTGGAGGCAGACTACGAGCAGTACTTC. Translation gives CASSLEADYEQYF.

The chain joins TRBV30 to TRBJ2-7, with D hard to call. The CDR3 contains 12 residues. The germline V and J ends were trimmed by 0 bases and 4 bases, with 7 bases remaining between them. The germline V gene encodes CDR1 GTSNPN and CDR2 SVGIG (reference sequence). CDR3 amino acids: CAWSVGSYEQYF. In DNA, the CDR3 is TGTGCCTGGAGTGTAGGTTCGTACGAGCAGTACTTC. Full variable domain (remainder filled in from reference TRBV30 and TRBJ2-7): SQTIHQWPATLVQPVGSPLSLECTVEGTSNPNLYWYRQAAGRGLQLLFYSVGIGQISSEVPQNLSASRPQDRQFILSSKKLLLSDSGFYLCAWSVGSYEQYFGPGTRLTVT.

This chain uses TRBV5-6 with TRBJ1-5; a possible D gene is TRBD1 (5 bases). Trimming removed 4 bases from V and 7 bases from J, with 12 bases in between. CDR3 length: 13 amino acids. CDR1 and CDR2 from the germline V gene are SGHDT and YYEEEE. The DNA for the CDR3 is TGTGCCAGCAGCCCCAGGGCTGAGCAGCCCCAGCATTTT. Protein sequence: CASSPRAEQPQHF. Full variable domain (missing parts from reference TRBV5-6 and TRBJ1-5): DAGVTQSPTHLIKTRGQQVTLRCSPKSGHDTVSWYQQALGQGPQFIFQYYEEEERQRGNFPDRFSGHQFPNYSSELNVNALLLGDSALYLCASSPRAEQPQHFGDGTRLSIL.

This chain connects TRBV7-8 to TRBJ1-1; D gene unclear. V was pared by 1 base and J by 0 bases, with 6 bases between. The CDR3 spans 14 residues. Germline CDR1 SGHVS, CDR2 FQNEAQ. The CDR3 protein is CASSLGQMNTEAFF. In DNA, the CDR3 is TGTGCCAGCAGCTTAGGGCAGATGAACACTGAAGCTTTCTTT.

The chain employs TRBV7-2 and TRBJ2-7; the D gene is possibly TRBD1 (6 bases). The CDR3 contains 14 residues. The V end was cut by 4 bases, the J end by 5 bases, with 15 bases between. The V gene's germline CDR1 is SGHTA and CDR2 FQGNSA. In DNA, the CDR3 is TGTGCCAGCAGCTGGAGACAGGCTTCCGACGAGCAGTACTTC. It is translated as CASSWRQASDEQYF.

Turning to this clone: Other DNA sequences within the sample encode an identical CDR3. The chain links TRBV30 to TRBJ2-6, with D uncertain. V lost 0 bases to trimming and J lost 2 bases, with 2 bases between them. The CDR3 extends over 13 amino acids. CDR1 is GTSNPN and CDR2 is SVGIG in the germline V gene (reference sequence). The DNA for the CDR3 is TGTGCCTGGAGTGTAACTGGGGCCAACGTCCTGACTTTC. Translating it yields CAWSVTGANVLTF.

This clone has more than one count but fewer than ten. The CDR3 DNA reads TGTGCCAGCAGCTCAACGACCATACTAGCGGGGACGACCTACGAGCAGTACTTC. Translating it yields CASSSTTILAGTTYEQYF. The chain carries TRBV7-8 and TRBJ2-7; 10 nucleotides match TRBD2. The trim removed 4 bases at V and 2 bases at J, leaving 14 bases unmatched. The CDR3 consists of 18 residues. In germline, CDR1 is SGHVS, CDR2 FQNEAQ.

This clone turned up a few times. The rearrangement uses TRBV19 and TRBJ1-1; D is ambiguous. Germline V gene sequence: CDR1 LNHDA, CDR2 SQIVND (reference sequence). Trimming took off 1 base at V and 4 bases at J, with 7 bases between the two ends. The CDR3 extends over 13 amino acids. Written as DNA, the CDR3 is TGTGCCAGTAGTATAGGAAGACTCACTGAAGCTTTCTTT. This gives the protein CASSIGRLTEAFF.

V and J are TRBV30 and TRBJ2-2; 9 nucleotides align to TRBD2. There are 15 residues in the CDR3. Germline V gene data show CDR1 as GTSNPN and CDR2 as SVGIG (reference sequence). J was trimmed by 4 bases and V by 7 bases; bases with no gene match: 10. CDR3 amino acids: CASPGGGAPTGELFF. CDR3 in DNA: TGTGCCTCCCCCGGCGGGGGGGCGCCCACCGGGGAGCTGTTTTTT.

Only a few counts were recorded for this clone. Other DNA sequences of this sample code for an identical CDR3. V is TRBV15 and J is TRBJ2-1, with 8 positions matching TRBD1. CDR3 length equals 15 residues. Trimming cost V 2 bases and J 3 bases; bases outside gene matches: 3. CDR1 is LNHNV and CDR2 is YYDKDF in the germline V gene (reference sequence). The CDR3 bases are TGTGCCACCAGCAGAAGGACAGGGAGCTACAATGAGCAGTTCTTC. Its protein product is CATSRRTGSYNEQFF.

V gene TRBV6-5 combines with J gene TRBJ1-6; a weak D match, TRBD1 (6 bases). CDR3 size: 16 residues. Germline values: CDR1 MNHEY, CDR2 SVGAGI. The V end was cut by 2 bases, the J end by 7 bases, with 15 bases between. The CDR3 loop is CASSYTWTALNSPLHF. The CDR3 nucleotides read TGTGCCAGCAGTTACACGTGGACAGCACTAAATTCACCCCTCCACTTT.